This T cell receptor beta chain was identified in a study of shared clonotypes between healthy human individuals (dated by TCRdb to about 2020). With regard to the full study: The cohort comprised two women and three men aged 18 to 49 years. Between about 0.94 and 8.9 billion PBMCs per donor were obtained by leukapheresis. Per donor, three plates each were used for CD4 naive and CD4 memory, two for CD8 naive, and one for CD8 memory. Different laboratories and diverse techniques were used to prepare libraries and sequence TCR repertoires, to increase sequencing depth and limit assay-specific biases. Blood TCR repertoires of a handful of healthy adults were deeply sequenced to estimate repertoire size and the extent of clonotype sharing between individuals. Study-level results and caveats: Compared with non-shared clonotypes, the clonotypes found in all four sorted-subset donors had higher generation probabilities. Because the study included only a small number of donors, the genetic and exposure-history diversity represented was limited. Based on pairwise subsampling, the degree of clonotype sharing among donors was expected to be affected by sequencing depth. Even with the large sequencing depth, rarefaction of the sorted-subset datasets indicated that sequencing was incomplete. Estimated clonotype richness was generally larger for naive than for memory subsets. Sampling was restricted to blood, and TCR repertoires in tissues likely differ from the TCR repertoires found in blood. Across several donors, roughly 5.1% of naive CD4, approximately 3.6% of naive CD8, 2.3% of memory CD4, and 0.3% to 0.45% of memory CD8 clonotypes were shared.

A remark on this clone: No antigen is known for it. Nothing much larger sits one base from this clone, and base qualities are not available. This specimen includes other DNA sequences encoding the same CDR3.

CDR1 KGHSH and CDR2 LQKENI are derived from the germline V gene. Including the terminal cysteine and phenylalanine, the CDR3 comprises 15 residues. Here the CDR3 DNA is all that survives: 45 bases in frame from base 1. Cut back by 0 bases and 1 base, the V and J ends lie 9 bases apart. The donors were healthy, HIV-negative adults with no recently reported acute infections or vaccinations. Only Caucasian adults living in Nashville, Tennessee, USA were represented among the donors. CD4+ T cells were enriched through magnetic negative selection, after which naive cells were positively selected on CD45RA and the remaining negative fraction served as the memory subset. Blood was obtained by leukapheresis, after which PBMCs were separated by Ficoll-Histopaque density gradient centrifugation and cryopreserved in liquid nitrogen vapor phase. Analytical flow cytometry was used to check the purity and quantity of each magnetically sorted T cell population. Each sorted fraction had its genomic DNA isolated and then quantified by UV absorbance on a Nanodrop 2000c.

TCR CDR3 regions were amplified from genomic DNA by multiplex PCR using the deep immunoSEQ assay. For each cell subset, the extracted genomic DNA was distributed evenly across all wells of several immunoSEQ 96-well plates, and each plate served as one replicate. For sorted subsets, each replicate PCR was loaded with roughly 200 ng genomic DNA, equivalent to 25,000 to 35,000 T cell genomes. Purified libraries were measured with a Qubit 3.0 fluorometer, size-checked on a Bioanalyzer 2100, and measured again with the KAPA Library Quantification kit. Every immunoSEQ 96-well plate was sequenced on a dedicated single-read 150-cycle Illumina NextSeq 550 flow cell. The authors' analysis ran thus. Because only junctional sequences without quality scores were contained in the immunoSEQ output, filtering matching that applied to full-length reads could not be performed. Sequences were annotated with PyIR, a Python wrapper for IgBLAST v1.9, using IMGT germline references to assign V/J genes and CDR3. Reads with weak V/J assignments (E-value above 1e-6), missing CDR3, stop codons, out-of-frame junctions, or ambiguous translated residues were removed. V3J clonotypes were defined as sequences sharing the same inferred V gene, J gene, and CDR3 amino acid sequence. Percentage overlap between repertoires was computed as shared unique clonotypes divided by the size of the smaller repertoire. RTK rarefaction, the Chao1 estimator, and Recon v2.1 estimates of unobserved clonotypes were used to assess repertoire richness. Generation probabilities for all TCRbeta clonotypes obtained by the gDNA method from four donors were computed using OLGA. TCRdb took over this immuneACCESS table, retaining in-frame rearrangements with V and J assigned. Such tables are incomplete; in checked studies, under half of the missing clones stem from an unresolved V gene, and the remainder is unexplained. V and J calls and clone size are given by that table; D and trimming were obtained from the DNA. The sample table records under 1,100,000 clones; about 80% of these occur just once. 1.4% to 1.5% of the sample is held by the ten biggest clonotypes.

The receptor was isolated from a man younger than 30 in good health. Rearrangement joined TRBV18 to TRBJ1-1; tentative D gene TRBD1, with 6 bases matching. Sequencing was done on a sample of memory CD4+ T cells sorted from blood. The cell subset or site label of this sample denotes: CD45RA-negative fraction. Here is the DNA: TGTGCCAGCTCACCACCGGTCAGGGGGAACACTGAAGCTTTCTTT. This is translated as CASSPPVRGNTEAFF.